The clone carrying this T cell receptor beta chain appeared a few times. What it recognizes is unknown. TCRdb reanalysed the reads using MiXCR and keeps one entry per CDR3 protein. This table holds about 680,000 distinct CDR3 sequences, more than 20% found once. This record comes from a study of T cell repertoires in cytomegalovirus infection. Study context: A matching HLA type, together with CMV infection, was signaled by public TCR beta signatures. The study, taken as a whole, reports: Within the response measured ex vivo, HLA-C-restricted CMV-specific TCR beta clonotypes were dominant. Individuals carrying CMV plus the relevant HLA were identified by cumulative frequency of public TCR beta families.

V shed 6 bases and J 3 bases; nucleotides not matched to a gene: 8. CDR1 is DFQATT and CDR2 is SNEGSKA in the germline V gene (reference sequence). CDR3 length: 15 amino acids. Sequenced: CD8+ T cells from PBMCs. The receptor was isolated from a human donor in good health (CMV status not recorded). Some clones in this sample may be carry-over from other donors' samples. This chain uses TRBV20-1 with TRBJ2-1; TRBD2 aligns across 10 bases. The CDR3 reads CSAIALAGDYNEQFF. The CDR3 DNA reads TGCAGTGCCATAGCTCTAGCGGGGGACTACAATGAGCAGTTCTTC.